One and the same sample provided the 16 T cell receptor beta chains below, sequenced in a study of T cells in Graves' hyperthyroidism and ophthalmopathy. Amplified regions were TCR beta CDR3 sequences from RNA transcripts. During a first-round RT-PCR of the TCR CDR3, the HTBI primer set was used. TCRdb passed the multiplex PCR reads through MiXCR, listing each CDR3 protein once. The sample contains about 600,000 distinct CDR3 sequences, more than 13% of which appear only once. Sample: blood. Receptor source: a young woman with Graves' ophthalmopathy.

DNA of the CDR3: TGTGCCAGCAGTTACTCGATGGTGAACACTGAAGCTTTCTTT. Residues: CASSYSMVNTEAFF. The chain recombines TRBV6-2 or TRBV6-3 with TRBJ1-1, with D hard to call. The CDR3 is 14 residues long. Trimming shortened V by 0 bases and J by 0 bases, and 5 bases separated the two germline ends. The germline CDR1 and CDR2 sequences are MNHEY and SVGEGT.

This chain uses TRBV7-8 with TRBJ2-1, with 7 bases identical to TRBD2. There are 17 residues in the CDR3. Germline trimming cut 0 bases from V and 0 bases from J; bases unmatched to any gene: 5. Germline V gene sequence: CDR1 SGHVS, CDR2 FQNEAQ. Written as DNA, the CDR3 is TGTGCCAGCAGCTTAGCGATTGGCGGGAGCTCCTACAATGAGCAGTTCTTC. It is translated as CASSLAIGGSSYNEQFF.

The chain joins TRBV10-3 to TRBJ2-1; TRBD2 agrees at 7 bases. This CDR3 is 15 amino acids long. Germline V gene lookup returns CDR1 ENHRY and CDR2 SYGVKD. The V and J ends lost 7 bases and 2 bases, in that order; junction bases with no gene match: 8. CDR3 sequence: CAITITSGAYNEQFF. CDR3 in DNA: TGTGCCATCACCATAACAAGCGGGGCCTACAATGAGCAGTTCTTC.

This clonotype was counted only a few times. The CDR3 DNA reads as TGTGCCAGCAGCCTGGGGGTAGCGGGAATTGAGCAGTTCTTC. Amino acids: CASSLGVAGIEQFF. The chain couples TRBV9 to TRBJ2-1; 8 bases fit TRBD2. There are 14 residues in the CDR3. Trimming took 4 bases from V and 9 from J; bases not matched to a gene: 9. CDR1 is SGDLS, CDR2 YYNGEE, per germline.

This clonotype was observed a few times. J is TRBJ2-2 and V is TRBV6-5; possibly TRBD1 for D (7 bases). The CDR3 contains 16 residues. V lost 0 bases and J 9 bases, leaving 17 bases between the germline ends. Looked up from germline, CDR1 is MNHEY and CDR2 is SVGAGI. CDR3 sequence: CASSYSGGQPARELFF. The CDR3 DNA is TGTGCCAGCAGTTACTCGGGGGGACAGCCCGCCAGGGAGCTGTTTTTT.

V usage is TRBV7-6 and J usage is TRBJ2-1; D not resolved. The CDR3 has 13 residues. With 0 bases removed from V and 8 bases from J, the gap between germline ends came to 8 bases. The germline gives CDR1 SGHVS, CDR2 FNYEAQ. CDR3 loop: CASSLAYNDEQFF. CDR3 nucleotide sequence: TGTGCCAGCAGCTTAGCGTACAACGATGAGCAGTTCTTC.

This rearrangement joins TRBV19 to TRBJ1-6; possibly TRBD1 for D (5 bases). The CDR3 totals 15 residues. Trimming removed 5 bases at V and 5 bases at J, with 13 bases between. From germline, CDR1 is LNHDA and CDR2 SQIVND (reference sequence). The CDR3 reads CASSLGTDDNSPLHF. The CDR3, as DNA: TGTGCCAGTAGTCTCGGGACGGATGATAATTCACCCCTCCACTTT.

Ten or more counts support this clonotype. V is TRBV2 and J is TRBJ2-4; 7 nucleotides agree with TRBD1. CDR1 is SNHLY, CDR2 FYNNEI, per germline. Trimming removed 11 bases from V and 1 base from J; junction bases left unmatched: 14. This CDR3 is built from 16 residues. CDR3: CAGNPGGRGAKNIQYF. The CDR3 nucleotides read TGTGCCGGGAATCCAGGGGGTCGTGGTGCCAAAAACATTCAGTACTTC.

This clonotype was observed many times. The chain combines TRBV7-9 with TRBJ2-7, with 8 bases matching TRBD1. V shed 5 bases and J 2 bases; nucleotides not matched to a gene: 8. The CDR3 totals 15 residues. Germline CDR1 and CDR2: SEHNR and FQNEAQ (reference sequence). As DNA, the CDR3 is TGTGCCAGCAGCCAGACCGGGACAGGAGCCTACGAGCAGTACTTC. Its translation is CASSQTGTGAYEQYF. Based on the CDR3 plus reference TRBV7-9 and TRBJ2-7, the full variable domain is DTGVSQNPRHKITKRGQNVTFRCDPISEHNRLYWYRQTLGQGPEFLTYFQNEAQLEKSRLLSDRFSAERPKGSFSTLEIQRTEQGDSAMYLCASSQTGTGAYEQYFGPGTRLTVT.

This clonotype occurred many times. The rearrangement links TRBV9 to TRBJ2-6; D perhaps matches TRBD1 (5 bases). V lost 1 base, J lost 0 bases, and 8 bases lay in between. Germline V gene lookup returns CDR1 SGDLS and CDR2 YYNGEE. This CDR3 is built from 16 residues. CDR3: CASSVFDSSGANVLTF. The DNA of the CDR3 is TGTGCCAGCAGCGTATTTGACAGCTCTGGGGCCAACGTCCTGACTTTC. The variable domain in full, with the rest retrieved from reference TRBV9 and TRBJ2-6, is DSGVTQTPKHLITATGQRVTLRCSPRSGDLSVYWYQQSLDQGLQFLIQYYNGEERAKGNILERFSAQQFPDLHSELNLSSLELGDSALYFCASSVFDSSGANVLTFGAGSRLTVL.

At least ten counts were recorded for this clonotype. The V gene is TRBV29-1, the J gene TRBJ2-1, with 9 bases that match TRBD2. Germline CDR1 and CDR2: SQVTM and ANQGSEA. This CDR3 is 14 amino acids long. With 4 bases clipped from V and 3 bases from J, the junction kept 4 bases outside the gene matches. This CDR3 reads CSVVAGGDYNEQFF. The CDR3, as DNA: TGCAGCGTTGTCGCGGGAGGGGACTACAATGAGCAGTTCTTC.

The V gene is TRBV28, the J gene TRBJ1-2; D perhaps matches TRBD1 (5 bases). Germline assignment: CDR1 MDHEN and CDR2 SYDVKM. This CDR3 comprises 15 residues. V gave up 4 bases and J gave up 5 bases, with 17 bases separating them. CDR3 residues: CASSSAAGGGYGYTF. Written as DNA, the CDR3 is TGTGCCAGCAGTTCTGCGGCTGGGGGGGGGTATGGCTACACCTTC.

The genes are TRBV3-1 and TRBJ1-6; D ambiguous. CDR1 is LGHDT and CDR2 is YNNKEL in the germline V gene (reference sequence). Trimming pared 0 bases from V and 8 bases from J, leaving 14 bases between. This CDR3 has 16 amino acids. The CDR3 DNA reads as TGTGCCAGCAGCCAAGATGCGAGGGTCCGAGATTCACCCCTCCACTTT. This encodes CASSQDARVRDSPLHF.

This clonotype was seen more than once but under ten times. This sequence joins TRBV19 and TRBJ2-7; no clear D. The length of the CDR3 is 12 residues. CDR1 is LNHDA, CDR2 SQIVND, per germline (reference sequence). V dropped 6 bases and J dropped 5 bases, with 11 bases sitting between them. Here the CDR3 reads CASRAGFHEQYF. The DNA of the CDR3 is TGTGCCAGTAGAGCCGGTTTCCACGAGCAGTACTTC.

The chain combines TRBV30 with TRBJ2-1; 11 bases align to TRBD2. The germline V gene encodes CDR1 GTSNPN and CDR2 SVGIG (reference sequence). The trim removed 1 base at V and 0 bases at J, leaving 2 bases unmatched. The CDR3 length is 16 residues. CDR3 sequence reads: CAWSGLAGSSYNEQFF. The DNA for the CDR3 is TGTGCCTGGAGTGGACTAGCGGGAAGCTCCTACAATGAGCAGTTCTTC.

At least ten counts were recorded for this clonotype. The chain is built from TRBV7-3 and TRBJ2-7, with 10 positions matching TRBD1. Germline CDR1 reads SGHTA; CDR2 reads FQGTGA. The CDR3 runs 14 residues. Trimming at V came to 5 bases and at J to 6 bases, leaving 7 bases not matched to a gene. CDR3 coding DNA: TGTGCCAGCAGCCTCAGAGACAGGGGGCTCGAGCAGTACTTC. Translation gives CASSLRDRGLEQYF.